This note documents a single T cell receptor beta chain sequence. Researchers used genomic DNA as the template to profile TCR beta VDJ and CDR3. TCRdb reprocessed the reads via MiXCR and lists one record per CDR3 protein. The data contain approximately 150,000 distinct CDR3 sequences, around 48% of them singletons. This entry comes from a study of CD8+CD57+ T cells in acquired aplastic anemia. CD8+CD57+ cell expansion had been shown by flow cytometry in patients chosen for sequencing. Germline V gene data show CDR1 as SGHTA and CDR2 as FQGNSA. CDR3 length: 14 amino acids. The germline V and J ends were trimmed by 5 bases and 2 bases, with 12 bases remaining between them.

Sample: sorted CD4+, CD8+, or CD8+CD57+ T cells (not recorded which) from PBMCs. The J gene is TRBJ2-5, the V gene TRBV7-2; TRBD2 might be the D (6 bases). The clonotype originates from a human donor with aplastic anemia. The chain's CDR3 is CASSPTGLQETQYF. The CDR3 nucleotides are TGTGCCAGCAGCCCCACGGGACTTCAAGAGACCCAGTACTTC.